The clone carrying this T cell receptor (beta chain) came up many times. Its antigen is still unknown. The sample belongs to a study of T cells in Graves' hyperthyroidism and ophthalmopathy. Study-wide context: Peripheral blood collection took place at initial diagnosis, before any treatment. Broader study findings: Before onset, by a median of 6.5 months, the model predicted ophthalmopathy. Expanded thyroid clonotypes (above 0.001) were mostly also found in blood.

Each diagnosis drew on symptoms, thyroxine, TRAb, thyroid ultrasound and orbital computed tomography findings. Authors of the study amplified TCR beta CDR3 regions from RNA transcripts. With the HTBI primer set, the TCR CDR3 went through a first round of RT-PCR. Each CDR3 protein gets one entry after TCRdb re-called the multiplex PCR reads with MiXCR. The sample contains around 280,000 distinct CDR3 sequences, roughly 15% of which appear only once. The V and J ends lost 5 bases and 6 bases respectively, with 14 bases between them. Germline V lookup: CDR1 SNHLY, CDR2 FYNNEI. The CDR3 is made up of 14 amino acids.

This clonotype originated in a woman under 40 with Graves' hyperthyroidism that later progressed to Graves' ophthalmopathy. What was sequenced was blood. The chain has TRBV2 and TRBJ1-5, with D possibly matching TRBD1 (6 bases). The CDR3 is CASSRQGQGQPQHF. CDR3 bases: TGTGCCAGCAGTCGCCAGGGGCAGGGTCAGCCCCAGCATTTT.